Listed below are T cell receptor beta chains from one sample, sequenced in a study of OX40 agonist ivuxolimab in advanced cancers. Profiling relied on immunoSEQ multiplex PCR, and the TCRdb table lists in-frame clones only, not all of them. The table records approximately 80,000 clones, 91% of them present only once. Sequences were derived from CD4+ or CD8+ T cells sorted from blood, sampled in a trial of the OX40 agonist ivuxolimab. The receptors stem from an adult with an advanced solid tumor such as melanoma, head and neck, liver or kidney cancer. Both conserved end residues are part of each CDR3. D genes are given only for firm matches. Only some rows state a clone size, as once, few, many or a class for expanded clones.

TRBD1 . TRBJ1-2 TRBV7-9 CASSPRTGELYYGYTF TGTGCCAGCAGCCCCCGGACAGGGGAACTGTACTATGGCTACACCTTC
TRBD1 . TRBJ2-7 TRBV29-1 CSVYRGRGYEQYF TGCAGCGTTTACAGGGGCAGGGGGTACGAGCAGTACTTC
. . TRBJ2-1 TRBV2 CASSPFTNEQFF TGTGCCAGCAGTCCTTTCACCAATGAGCAGTTCTTC
. . TRBJ1-2 TRBV28 CASSTSWGLYGYTF TGTGCCAGCAGTACCTCCTGGGGATTGTATGGCTACACCTTC
TRBD1 . TRBJ1-4 TRBV25-1 CASSDSGTANEKLFF TGTGCCAGCAGTGACTCCGGGACAGCTAATGAAAAACTGTTTTTT
TRBD1 . TRBJ1-6 TRBV30 CAWSLGGSPLHF TGTGCCTGGAGTCTAGGGGGCTCACCCCTCCACTTT
. . TRBJ1-5 TRBV14 CVSSQRNQPQHF TGTGTCAGCAGCCAAAGGAATCAGCCCCAGCATTTT
. . TRBJ1-2 TRBV25-1 CASKSRGYGYTF TGTGCCAGCAAAAGCAGGGGATATGGCTACACCTTC
TRBD2 few TRBJ2-1 TRBV28 CASSFPAGGYNEQFF TGTGCCAGCAGTTTCCCAGCGGGGGGTTACAATGAGCAGTTCTTC
. . TRBJ2-5 TRBV4-3 CASSQFGGRGETQYF TGCGCCAGCAGCCAATTTGGGGGACGGGGGGAGACCCAGTACTTC
TRBD2 few TRBJ2-1 TRBV7-9 CASSSSSGRPGNEQFF TGTGCCAGCAGCTCTTCGAGCGGGAGGCCTGGGAATGAGCAGTTCTTC
TRBD2 . TRBJ2-2 TRBV4-3 CASSQGPGGLTNTGELFF TGCGCCAGCAGCCAAGGGCCGGGGGGTTTGACGAACACCGGGGAGCTGTTTTTT
. . TRBJ1-1 TRBV5-1 CASSDINTEAFF TGCGCCAGCAGCGACATTAACACTGAAGCTTTCTTT
. . TRBJ1-2 TRBV19 CASSTWTFPGGGYTF TGTGCCAGTAGTACCTGGACATTCCCTGGTGGAGGCTACACCTTC
TRBD2 . TRBJ2-1 TRBV7-8 CASSILAGGYNEQFF TGTGCCAGCAGCATTTTAGCGGGAGGGTACAATGAGCAGTTCTTC
. . TRBJ1-3 TRBV28 CASSFWRSGNTIYF TGTGCCAGCAGTTTTTGGCGCTCTGGAAACACCATATATTTT
TRBD1 . TRBJ2-2 TRBV4-1 CASSQGTGYSGELFF TGCGCCAGCAGCCAAGGGACAGGGTATTCCGGGGAGCTGTTTTTT
. . TRBJ2-3 TRBV2 CASMRGTDTQYF TGTGCCAGCATGAGGGGCACAGATACGCAGTATTTT
. . TRBJ2-7 TRBV6-6 CASNKGVGPNEQYF TGTGCCAGCAACAAAGGGGTGGGCCCCAACGAGCAGTACTTC
. once TRBJ2-4 TRBV30 CAWSLGEDIQYF TGTGCCTGGAGTCTGGGGGAGGACATTCAGTACTTC
. . TRBJ2-6 TRBV9 CASRGWGANVLTF TGTGCCAGCAGGGGTTGGGGGGCCAACGTCCTGACTTTC
TRBD1 . TRBJ1-6 TRBV5-6 CASSLAQGDYNSPLHF TGTGCCAGCAGCTTGGCACAGGGGGACTATAATTCACCCCTCCACTTT
. . TRBJ2-5 TRBV9 CASSDDQTQYF TGTGCCAGCAGCGACGATCAGACCCAGTACTTC
. . TRBJ1-1 TRBV4-1 CASSQDTEVLKAFF TGCGCCAGCAGCCAAGACACGGAAGTATTAAAAGCTTTCTTT